The clone carrying this TCR beta chain was counted between two and nine times. This specimen belongs to a study of blood T cells in healthy people across ages. Aged about 6 to 95, donors were systemically healthy Caucasians from Russia. With a J-beta primer mix and a sample-barcoded 5' primer, a second PCR ran about 7 to 11 cycles. TCRdb ran MiXCR on the 5' RACE reads and lists one entry per CDR3 protein. The sample shows approximately 780,000 distinct CDR3 sequences, roughly 24% of them seen only once. Germline V gene lookup returns CDR1 SEHNR and CDR2 FQNEAQ (reference sequence). The CDR3 loop spans 15 amino acids. These data also featured in a second study, about T cells of mothers and their children. From that study: Each donor was one of three healthy Caucasian mothers or one of their six children.

The sample consisted of blood. This TCR derives from a boy younger than 18 in good health. This chain connects TRBV7-9 to TRBJ2-5; 7 bases are shared with TRBD1. The DNA matches TRBJ2-7 better at its end, which makes the J call doubtful. CDR3 coding DNA: TGTGCCAGCAGCTTAGGTGACAGGGCCACCTACGAGCAGTACTTC. This sequence encodes CASSLGDRATYEQYF.